This T cell receptor (beta chain) was recorded in a study of blood T cell repertoires in COVID-19. Assay: immunoSEQ multiplex PCR; the TCRdb copy retains only in-frame clones and omits some. The table lists roughly 92,000 clones, 80% to 90% of them singletons, with about 5% in the top ten. J gave up 6 bases and V 1 base, and 8 bases lay outside the gene matches. CDR1 is SEHNR and CDR2 is FQNEAQ in the germline V gene (reference sequence). CDR3 size: 15 residues. Material: peripheral blood. The sequence was obtained from a woman aged 80 or over with acute or convalescent COVID-19. This rearrangement joins TRBV7-9 to TRBJ2-7, with 8 bases fitting TRBD1. For the CDR3, the DNA is TGTGCCAGCAGCTTAGGAAACAGGGGGGCGGGCGAGCAGTACTTC. Its protein product is CASSLGNRGAGEQYF.